This T cell receptor (beta chain) was documented in a study of T-cell reconstitution after alpha-beta-depleted transplantation in children. The authors prepared the TCRbeta library with unique molecular identifiers. TCRdb called the PCR reads again in MiXCR, with one record for every CDR3 protein. The table shows roughly 400,000 distinct CDR3 sequences, with 20% occurring only once. Germline CDR1 and CDR2: DFQATT and SNEGSKA (reference sequence). The CDR3 is made up of 13 amino acids. The V gene end was trimmed by 6 bases and the J gene end by 3 bases; junction bases not matched to a gene: 6. The table lists this clonotype with many counts.

This clonotype originated in a human donor who donated a stem cell graft to a child with acute myeloid leukemia. Source: PBMCs from the stem cell graft donor, taken from the stem cell graft. This chain uses TRBV20-1 with TRBJ2-7; 9 bases match TRBD2. CDR3 loop: CSATLAGDYEQYF. CDR3 sequence (DNA): TGCAGTGCCACCTTAGCGGGAGACTACGAGCAGTACTTC.